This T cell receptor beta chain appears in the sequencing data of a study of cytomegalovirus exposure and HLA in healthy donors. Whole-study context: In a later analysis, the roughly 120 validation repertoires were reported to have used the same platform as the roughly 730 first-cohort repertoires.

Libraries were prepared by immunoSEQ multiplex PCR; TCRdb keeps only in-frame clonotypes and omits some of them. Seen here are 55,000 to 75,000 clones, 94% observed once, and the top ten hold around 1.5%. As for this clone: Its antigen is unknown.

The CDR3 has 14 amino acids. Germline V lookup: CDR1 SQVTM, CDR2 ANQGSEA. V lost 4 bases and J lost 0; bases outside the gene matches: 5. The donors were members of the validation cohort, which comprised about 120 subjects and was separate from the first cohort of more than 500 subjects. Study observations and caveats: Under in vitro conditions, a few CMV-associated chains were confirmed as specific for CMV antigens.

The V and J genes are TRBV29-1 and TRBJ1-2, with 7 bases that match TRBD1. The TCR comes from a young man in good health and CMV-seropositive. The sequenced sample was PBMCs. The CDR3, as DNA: TGCAGCGTTGCCGGGACAGCGTCTAACTATGGCTACACCTTC. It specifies CSVAGTASNYGYTF.